These 22 T cell receptor beta chains were sequenced from one sample in a study of T cell responses to AZD1222 COVID-19 vaccine. TCRdb keeps only in-frame clones here, not all; method: immunoSEQ multiplex PCR. The table has around 58,000 clones, under 90% seen once. The source was peripheral blood, collected on day 0 of AZD1222 vaccination. These receptors came from an adult in good health.

The count of this clone is one. This chain joins TRBV7-9 and TRBJ1-1, with TRBD1 as a possible D gene (6 bases). CDR1 and CDR2 from the germline V gene are SEHNR and FQNEAQ (reference sequence). The V end lost 5 bases, the J end lost 1 base, and 11 bases lay between the germline ends. The CDR3 contains 14 residues. Written as DNA, the CDR3 is TGTGCCAGCAGCAAGGAACAGGGGAACACTGAAGCTTTCTTT. Protein sequence: CASSKEQGNTEAFF.

The rearrangement uses TRBV7-2 and TRBJ2-3; 13 positions match TRBD2. J was trimmed by 5 bases and V by 5 bases; bases with no gene match: 4. The CDR3 runs to 15 residues. The germline CDR1 and CDR2 sequences are SGHTA and FQGNSA. The CDR3 sequence is CASSRGLAGEDTQYF. Here the CDR3 DNA reads TGTGCCAGCAGCCGTGGACTAGCGGGAGAAGATACGCAGTATTTT.

CDR3: CSVEGASGGSDTQYF. CDR3 DNA sequence: TGCAGCGTTGAAGGGGCTAGCGGGGGGTCAGATACGCAGTATTTT. This chain connects TRBV29-1 to TRBJ2-3; 11 bases match TRBD2. V lost 1 base and J lost 4; bases outside the gene matches: 4. CDR3 length: 15 amino acids. The germline V gene encodes CDR1 SQVTM and CDR2 ANQGSEA.

V gene TRBV5-5 combines with J gene TRBJ2-5; D is ambiguous. Germline loops: CDR1 SGHKS, CDR2 YYEKEE (reference sequence). The CDR3 contains 16 residues. Trimming removed 4 bases at V and 2 bases at J, with 18 bases between. The CDR3 DNA sequence: TGTGCCAGCAGCCCCGTCCTCCGGGCCCCACAAGAGACCCAGTACTTC. Translating it yields CASSPVLRAPQETQYF. Looking up the rest from reference TRBV5-5 and TRBJ2-5 gives the full variable domain: DAGVTQSPTHLIKTRGQQVTLRCSPISGHKSVSWYQQVLGQGPQFIFQYYEKEERGRGNFPDRFSARQFPNYSSELNVNALLLGDSALYLCASSPVLRAPQETQYFGPGTRLLVL.

This chain connects TRBV5-4 to TRBJ2-3, with TRBD2 matching 10 bases. The CDR3 loop spans 16 amino acids. After removal of 4 bases from V and 2 bases from J, the junction contained 7 bases not matched to a gene. Per germline, CDR1 SGHNT and CDR2 YYREEE (reference sequence). CDR3 DNA: TGTGCCAGCAGCCAAATAGCGGGGGGCCCCACAGATACGCAGTATTTT. As protein: CASSQIAGGPTDTQYF. Combining the CDR3 with reference TRBV5-4 and TRBJ2-3 gives the whole variable domain ETGVTQSPTHLIKTRGQQVTLRCSSQSGHNTVSWYQQALGQGPQFIFQYYREEENGRGNFPPRFSGLQFPNYSSELNVNALELDDSALYLCASSQIAGGPTDTQYFGPGTRLTVL.

This clone was detected once. The chain employs TRBV7-8 and TRBJ1-3; a weak D match, TRBD1 (5 bases). CDR1 is SGHVS and CDR2 is FQNEAQ in the germline V gene. V dropped 8 bases and J dropped 0 bases, with 11 bases sitting between them. CDR3 size: 14 residues. CDR3 in DNA: TGTGCCAGCCGGCCGGGACGCTCTGGAAACACCATATATTTT. Encoded protein: CASRPGRSGNTIYF.

The J gene is TRBJ2-3, the V gene TRBV3-1 (or the pseudogene TRBV3-2); D is possibly TRBD2 (6 bases). Germline loops: CDR1 LGHDT, CDR2 YNNKEL (reference sequence). This CDR3 has 15 amino acids. V gave up 4 bases and J gave up 0 bases, with 11 bases separating them. CDR3 in DNA: TGTGCCAGCAGCCCCTTGACTAGAAGCACAGATACGCAGTATTTT. It translates to CASSPLTRSTDTQYF.

This clone was counted a few times. J is TRBJ2-2 and V is TRBV7-8; a possible D gene is TRBD2 (5 bases). CDR1 and CDR2 (germline): SGHVS, FQNEAQ. V was cut by 5 bases and J by 10 bases, with 14 bases left in between. This CDR3 comprises 13 residues. In DNA, the CDR3 is TGTGCCAGCAGCCCCGCTACTAGGCCGGAGCTGTTTTTT. Encoded protein: CASSPATRPELFF.

The chain employs TRBV6-5 and TRBJ2-3, with 7 bases identical to TRBD1. This CDR3 comprises 14 residues. Per germline, CDR1 MNHEY and CDR2 SVGAGI. The trim removed 6 bases at V and 6 bases at J, leaving 9 bases unmatched. The DNA for the CDR3 is TGTGCCAGCAGACGAAGACAGGGCGGGGATACGCAGTATTTT. Translating it yields CASRRRQGGDTQYF.

The chain combines TRBV3-1 (or the pseudogene TRBV3-2) with TRBJ1-6, with unresolved D. V lost 1 base and J lost 8, with 9 bases in between. Germline assignment: CDR1 LGHDT and CDR2 YNNKEL (reference sequence). This CDR3 has 14 amino acids. This CDR3 reads CASSQGWKDSPLHF. The CDR3 nucleotides are TGTGCCAGCAGCCAAGGGTGGAAGGATTCACCCCTCCACTTT.

This clone was seen once. This chain uses TRBV6-6 with TRBJ2-1, with D tentatively TRBD1 (6 bases). V lost 2 bases and J 0 bases, leaving 8 bases between the germline ends. Germline V gene sequence: CDR1 MNHNY, CDR2 SVGAGI (reference sequence). This CDR3 is 15 amino acids long. CDR3 amino acids: CASSYDRSSYNEQFF. DNA of the CDR3: TGTGCCAGCAGTTACGACAGGAGCTCCTACAATGAGCAGTTCTTC.

This clone has a handful of counts. The chain recombines TRBV29-1 with TRBJ1-2, with D perhaps matching TRBD1 (5 bases). V was cut by 4 bases and J by 8 bases, with 23 bases left in between. The CDR3 totals 15 residues. Germline lookup yields CDR1 SQVTM and CDR2 ANQGSEA. The CDR3 DNA reads as TGCAGCGTTGTAATAGGGGCCGAACCCAAGCGAGGCTACACCTTC. This encodes CSVVIGAEPKRGYTF.

This clone has more than one count but fewer than ten. This chain joins TRBV30 and TRBJ2-7, with 7 bases lining up with TRBD2. The J segment lost 5 bases and the V segment lost 4 bases, leaving 8 bases of the junction unmatched. The CDR3 contains 13 residues. Germline V gene sequence: CDR1 GTSNPN, CDR2 SVGIG (reference sequence). CDR3 coding DNA: TGTGCCTGGACTAAACCTGGGGGGGACGAGCAGTACTTC. Translation: CAWTKPGGDEQYF.

The V gene is TRBV12-5, the J gene TRBJ1-2; maybe TRBD1 (6 bases). Germline V gene data show CDR1 as LGHNT and CDR2 as FRNRAP. The CDR3 is 13 amino acids. CDR3 protein: CASRQDNYYGYTF. In DNA form, the CDR3 reads TGTGCCTCTCGACAGGACAACTACTATGGCTACACCTTC.

This clone was seen just once. The chain links TRBV5-4 to TRBJ2-1; no firm D call. The V and J ends lost 0 bases and 4 bases respectively, with 17 bases between them. This CDR3 contains 17 residues. Germline lookup yields CDR1 SGHNT and CDR2 YYREEE (reference sequence). In DNA, the CDR3 is TGTGCCAGCAGCTTGGCACCTCCCCAGTCGAGGTACAATGAGCAGTTCTTC. It yields the protein CASSLAPPQSRYNEQFF.

V is TRBV14 and J is TRBJ1-6; weak D call: TRBD1 (5 bases). The CDR3 runs to 14 residues. CDR1 and CDR2 from the germline V gene are SGHDN and FVKESK. Trimming shortened V by 4 bases and J by 6 bases, and 10 bases separated the two germline ends. CDR3: CASSLGRINSPLHF. The CDR3 coding sequence is TGTGCCAGCAGCCTGGGACGGATTAATTCACCCCTCCACTTT. The full variable domain, its missing parts supplied by reference TRBV14 and TRBJ1-6, is EAGVTQFPSHSVIEKGQTVTLRCDPISGHDNLYWYRRVMGKEIKFLLHFVKESKQDESGMPNNRFLAERTGGTYSTLKVQPAELEDSGVYFCASSLGRINSPLHFGNGTRLTVT.

This CDR3 reads CASGSDRVNTGELFF. The CDR3 coding sequence is TGTGCTAGTGGATCGGACAGGGTAAACACCGGGGAGCTGTTTTTT. The chain links TRBV12-5 to TRBJ2-2; 8 bases line up with TRBD1. Germline assignment: CDR1 LGHNT and CDR2 FRNRAP. This CDR3 has 15 residues. V was pared by 6 bases and J by 2 bases, with 5 bases of the junction left unmatched. The entire variable domain, with the rest obtained from reference TRBV12-5 and TRBJ2-2, is as follows: DARVTQTPRHKVTEMGQEVTMRCQPILGHNTVFWYRQTMMQGLELLAYFRNRAPLDDSGMPKDRFSAEMPDATLATLKIQPSEPRDSAVYFCASGSDRVNTGELFFGEGSRLTVL.

The V gene is TRBV19, the J gene TRBJ2-5; TRBD1 aligns across 12 bases. Germline V gene data show CDR1 as LNHDA and CDR2 as SQIVND (reference sequence). The CDR3 consists of 15 residues. Trimming took 5 bases from V and 4 from J; bases not matched to a gene: 5. CDR3 coding DNA: TGTGCCAGTAGTGCGGGGACAGGGGGCAGAGAGACCCAGTACTTC. It codes for CASSAGTGGRETQYF.

There are a few counts of this clone. This chain links TRBV25-1 with TRBJ1-1, with D uncertain. Germline-derived CDR1 and CDR2 are MGHDK and SYGVNS. V lost 1 base and J lost 1, with 10 bases in between. This CDR3 comprises 15 residues. The CDR3 protein is CASSEWAGANTEAFF. In DNA, the CDR3 is TGTGCCAGCAGTGAATGGGCAGGAGCGAACACTGAAGCTTTCTTT.

By sample fraction, this clone is medium-sized. This chain connects TRBV4-1 to TRBJ1-1; D unclear. Germline CDR1 is MGHRA and CDR2 is YSYEKL. This CDR3 region has 14 residues. V was shortened by 1 base and J by 5 bases, with 11 bases between the two germline ends. This CDR3 is CASSQVGGGTEAFF. The CDR3 region has the DNA TGCGCCAGCAGCCAAGTTGGAGGCGGGACTGAAGCTTTCTTT.

The gene calls are TRBV4-3 and TRBJ2-7, with 14 positions matching TRBD2. The V segment lost 3 bases and the J segment 6 bases; nucleotides outside the gene matches: 10. Germline CDR1 LGHNA, CDR2 YSLEER. The CDR3 length is 17 residues. CDR3 bases: TGCGCCAGCAGCCACCGTGGACTAGCGGGGGGATCGGGCGAGCAGTACTTC. This codes for CASSHRGLAGGSGEQYF.

The chain recombines TRBV21-1 with TRBJ2-7; the table assigns TRBD1, which was not confirmed against the DNA. TRBV21-1 is noted as a pseudogene. This CDR3 is built from 15 residues. CDR3 DNA: TGTGCCAGCAGCTCTCGGGACAAGGGAACCTACGAGCAGTACTTC. Amino acid sequence: CASSSRDKGTYEQYF.